This note documents a single T cell receptor (beta chain) sequence. This clone showed up just once. No cognate antigen has been identified for it. No much larger clone is present one base from it, and per-base qualities are unavailable. CDR1 and CDR2 are read off the germline V gene (reference sequence) as MNHEY and SMNVEV. Relative to germline, V is 3 bases shorter and J is 3 bases shorter, with 6 bases between their ends. There are 13 amino acids in the CDR3, from cysteine to phenylalanine inclusive. Only the CDR3 DNA stays, 39 bases, in frame from base 1. Using the deep immunoSEQ assay, TCR CDR3 regions were amplified from genomic DNA by multiplex PCR. For each cell subset, the extracted genomic DNA was distributed evenly across all wells of several immunoSEQ 96-well plates, and each plate served as one replicate. For sorted subsets, 200 to 250 ng genomic DNA, equal to 30,000 or so T cell genomes, was loaded into each replicate PCR. The purified libraries were quantified using a Qubit 3.0 fluorometer, sized with a Bioanalyzer 2100, and then quantified again using the KAPA Library Quantification kit. Every immunoSEQ 96-well plate was sequenced on a dedicated single-read 150-cycle Illumina NextSeq 550 flow cell. The authors' pipeline ran thus. Because the immunoSEQ output included only junctional sequences and no quality scores, the filtering could not be the same as the filtering used for full-length reads. Sequences were annotated with PyIR, a Python wrapper for IgBLAST v1.9, and V/J genes and CDR3 were assigned using IMGT germline references. Any read was removed if the V/J assignment was weak (E-value above 1e-6), the CDR3 was missing, or the read contained stop codons, out-of-frame junctions, or ambiguous translated residues. V3J clonotypes were defined by identical inferred V gene, J gene, and CDR3 amino acid sequence. Percentage overlap between repertoires was computed as shared unique clonotypes divided by the size of the smaller repertoire. Repertoire richness was assessed with RTK rarefaction, the Chao1 estimator, and Recon v2.1 estimates of unobserved clonotypes. Generation probabilities were computed with OLGA for all TCRbeta clonotypes obtained by the gDNA method from several donors. Imported from immuneACCESS, the table was reduced by TCRdb to in-frame sequences with V and J called. These copies leave out some clones; in studies compared against another copy, an unresolved V gene accounts for under half, and the cause of the remainder is not known. V and J calls and clone size are copied from that table; D and trimming were computed from the DNA. The table for this sample lists just over 2,000,000 clones; 85% to 95% of them were counted only once. Of the sample, roughly 0.13% falls within the top ten clones.

The donors were healthy, HIV-negative adults with no recently reported acute infections or vaccinations. All donors were Caucasian adults living in Nashville, Tennessee, USA. CD4+ T cells were enriched through magnetic negative selection, after which naive cells were positively selected on CD45RA and the remaining negative fraction served as the memory subset. After blood collection by leukapheresis, PBMCs were isolated using Ficoll-Histopaque density gradient centrifugation and then cryopreserved in the vapor phase of liquid nitrogen. Analytical flow cytometry was used to check the purity and quantity of every magnetically sorted T cell population. Genomic DNA was isolated from each sorted fraction and quantified by UV absorbance on a Nanodrop 2000c. This sample stems from a study of shared clonotypes between healthy human individuals (dated by TCRdb to the early 2020s). Notes on the research overall: The cohort included three men and two women between 18 and 49 years of age. To increase sequencing depth and limit assay-specific biases, TCR repertoire library preparation and sequencing were carried out by different laboratories using diverse techniques. Per donor, leukapheresis produced somewhere between about 0.8 and 9 billion PBMCs. For each donor, CD4 naive and CD4 memory were each run on three plates, CD8 naive on two plates, and CD8 memory on one plate. The study deeply sequenced blood TCR repertoires of five healthy adults to estimate repertoire size and the extent of clonotype sharing between individuals.

General conclusions and limits of the study: The small number of donors limited the genetic and exposure-history diversity represented. Incomplete sequencing was indicated by rarefaction of sorted-subset datasets, despite the large sequencing depth. Larger estimated clonotype richness was generally found for naive subsets than for memory subsets. Sampling was limited to blood, and TCR repertoires in tissue likely differ from TCR repertoires in blood. Compared with non-shared clonotypes, clonotypes shared by all four sorted-subset donors had higher generation probabilities. Sharing across a handful of donors was observed for around 4.8% of naive CD4, over 3% of naive CD8, 2% to 2.5% of memory CD4, and 0.4% of memory CD8 clonotypes. Pairwise subsampling indicated that sequencing depth was expected to affect the degree of clonotype sharing among donors.

The rearrangement combines TRBV27 with TRBJ2-1; TRBD1 is a weak D gene call, 6 bases matching. This TCR was sampled from a man younger than 35 in good health. The sequencing input was naive CD4+ T cells sorted from blood. The intended sense of this specimen's cell subset or site label: CD45RA+ positively selected. At the DNA level, the sequence is TGTGCCAGCAGTTTGGACAGCTACAATGAGCAGTTCTTC. This sequence encodes CASSLDSYNEQFF.